Listed here are 5 T cell receptor beta chains from one sample, sequenced in a study of type 1 regulatory T cells. TCRdb called the reads again in MiXCR, with one record for every CDR3 protein. The sample records about 14,000 distinct CDR3 sequences, roughly 13% being singletons. No antigens are known for them. Input material: cultured T cells, either the whole culture or a sorted T cell fraction (not recorded which). These receptors were collected from a human donor in good health.

This clonotype was detected a few times. The chain employs TRBV2 and TRBJ2-1; D possibly corresponds to TRBD1 (7 bases). Trimming took 4 bases from V and 9 from J, leaving 16 bases between them. This CDR3 is 14 amino acids long. From germline, CDR1 is SNHLY and CDR2 FYNNEI. CDR3 loop: CASSGQGGFGEQFF. For the CDR3, the DNA is TGTGCCAGCAGTGGGCAGGGGGGTTTCGGTGAGCAGTTCTTC.

This clonotype was observed a handful of times. This chain links TRBV24-1 with TRBJ2-1; 11 nucleotides match TRBD2. Germline loops: CDR1 KGHDR, CDR2 SFDVKD. V lost 0 bases, J lost 5 bases, and 2 bases stayed unmatched. This CDR3 is built from 16 residues. The CDR3 region has the DNA TGTGCCACCAGTGATTTGCAGACTAGCGGGAACAATGAGCAGTTCTTC. Translating it yields CATSDLQTSGNNEQFF.

This clonotype was observed at least ten times. The V and J genes are TRBV29-1 and TRBJ1-4; the match to TRBD1 covers 8 bases. The V gene end was trimmed by 6 bases and the J gene end by 6 bases; junction bases not matched to a gene: 6. Germline CDR1 SQVTM, CDR2 ANQGSEA. This CDR3 comprises 13 residues. In DNA, the CDR3 is TGCAGCGTGACAGGACAGGGTTATGAAAAACTGTTTTTT. The encoded protein is CSVTGQGYEKLFF.

This clonotype was found many times. CDR3 residues: CASSREFYEQYF. The CDR3 DNA sequence: TGTGCCAGCAGCCGCGAGTTCTACGAGCAGTACTTC. The rearrangement links TRBV5-6 to TRBJ2-7; D ambiguous. Germline V gene sequence: CDR1 SGHDT, CDR2 YYEEEE. The V end was cut by 4 bases, the J end by 3 bases, with 8 bases between. CDR3 length: 12 amino acids.

In this sample, this clonotype turned up a few times. The gene calls are TRBV20-1 and TRBJ2-1; D remains unclear. Germline CDR1 and CDR2: DFQATT and SNEGSKA (reference sequence). The V end lost 4 bases, the J end lost 8 bases, and 18 bases lay between the germline ends. The CDR3 has 14 amino acids. This CDR3 is CSATPGLGSDEQFF. CDR3 DNA sequence: TGCAGTGCTACCCCGGGCCTAGGCTCGGATGAGCAGTTCTTC.